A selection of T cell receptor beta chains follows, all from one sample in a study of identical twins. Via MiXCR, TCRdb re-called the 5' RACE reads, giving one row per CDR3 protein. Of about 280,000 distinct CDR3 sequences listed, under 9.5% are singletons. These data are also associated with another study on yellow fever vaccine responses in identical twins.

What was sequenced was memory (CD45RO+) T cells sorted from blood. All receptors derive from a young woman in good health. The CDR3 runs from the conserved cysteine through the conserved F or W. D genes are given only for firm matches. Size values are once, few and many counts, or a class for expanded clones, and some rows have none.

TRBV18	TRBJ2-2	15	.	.	CASSPPQGNTGELFF	TGTGCCAGCTCACCACCACAGGGGAACACCGGGGAGCTGTTTTTT
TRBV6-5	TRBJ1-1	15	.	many	CASSYGPGLNTEAFF	TGTGCCAGCAGTTACGGGCCGGGTTTGAACACTGAAGCTTTCTTT
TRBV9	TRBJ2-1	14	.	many	CASSPRRGIAEQFF	TGTGCCAGCAGCCCTCGTCGGGGTATAGCTGAGCAGTTCTTC
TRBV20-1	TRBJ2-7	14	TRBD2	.	CSAFSVAGVYEQYF	TGCAGTGCTTTTTCGGTGGCGGGAGTCTACGAGCAGTACTTC
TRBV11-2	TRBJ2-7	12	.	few	CASSNSPNEQYF	TGTGCCAGCAGTAACAGCCCCAACGAGCAGTACTTC
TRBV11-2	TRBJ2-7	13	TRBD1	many	CASSSVGQDEQYF	TGTGCCAGCAGCTCAGTCGGACAGGACGAGCAGTACTTC
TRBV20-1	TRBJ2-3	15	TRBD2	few	CSAPIGGGLTDTQYF	TGCAGTGCTCCTATCGGGGGAGGGTTAACAGATACGCAGTATTTT
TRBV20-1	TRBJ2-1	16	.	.	CSARGRLGGGNNEQFF	TGCAGTGCTAGAGGACGACTGGGTGGTGGGAACAATGAGCAGTTCTTC
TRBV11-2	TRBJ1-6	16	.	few	CASRSNSGTRGSPLHF	TGTGCCAGCAGATCTAACTCCGGGACCCGAGGTTCACCCCTCCACTTT
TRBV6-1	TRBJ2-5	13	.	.	CASSREGKETQYF	TGTGCCAGCAGCCGGGAAGGGAAGGAGACCCAGTACTTC
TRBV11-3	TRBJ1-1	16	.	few	CASSLEPGSGNTEAFF	TGTGCCAGCAGCTTAGAACCAGGGTCAGGGAACACTGAAGCTTTCTTT
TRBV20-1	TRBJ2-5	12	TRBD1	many	CSALGQGVTQYF	TGCAGTGCTCTGGGACAGGGGGTGACCCAGTACTTC
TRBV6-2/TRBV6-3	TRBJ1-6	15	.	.	CASSPAGIRNSPLHF	TGTGCCAGCAGTCCGGCAGGGATAAGGAATTCACCCCTCCACTTT
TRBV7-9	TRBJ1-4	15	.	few	CASSDGFGINEKLFF	TGTGCCAGCAGCGACGGGTTTGGGATTAATGAAAAACTGTTTTTT
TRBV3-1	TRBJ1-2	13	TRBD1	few	CASRGQGADGYTF	TGTGCCAGCAGGGGACAGGGGGCGGATGGCTACACCTTC
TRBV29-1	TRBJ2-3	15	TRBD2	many	CSAGTSGRVTDTQYF	TGCAGCGCTGGGACTAGCGGGAGGGTAACAGATACGCAGTATTTT
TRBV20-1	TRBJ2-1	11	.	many	CSARTQGEQFF	TGCAGTGCTAGAACCCAGGGAGAGCAGTTCTTC
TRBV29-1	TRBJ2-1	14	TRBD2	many	CSVGLAGGPNEQFF	TGCAGCGTCGGTCTAGCGGGAGGGCCAAATGAGCAGTTCTTC
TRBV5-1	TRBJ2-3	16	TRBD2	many	CASSLGTSGNTDTQYF	TGCGCCAGCAGCTTGGGCACTAGCGGGAACACAGATACGCAGTATTTT
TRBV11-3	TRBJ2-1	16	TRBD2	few	CASSTVLAGDGNEQFF	TGTGCCAGCAGCACGGTCCTAGCGGGAGATGGAAATGAGCAGTTCTTC
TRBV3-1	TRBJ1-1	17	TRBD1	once	CACCRPGTGFMNTEAFF	TGTGCCTGCTGCCGGCCCGGGACAGGGTTTATGAACACTGAAGCTTTCTTT
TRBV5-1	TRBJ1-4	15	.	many	CASSSGGSFNEKLFF	TGCGCCAGCAGCTCAGGTGGCAGCTTTAATGAAAAACTGTTTTTT
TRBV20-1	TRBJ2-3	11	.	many	CSARYADTQYF	TGCAGTGCTAGATACGCAGATACGCAGTATTTT
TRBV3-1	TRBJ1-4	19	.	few	CASSPSSPVRQTTNEKLFF	TGTGCCAGCAGCCCCTCATCTCCCGTGCGACAGACAACTAATGAAAAACTGTTTTTT
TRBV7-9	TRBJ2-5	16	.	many	CASSLGTASPRETQYF	TGTGCCAGCAGCTTAGGAACAGCAAGCCCCAGGGAGACCCAGTACTTC
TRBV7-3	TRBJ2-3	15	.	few	CASSDGPASADTQYF	TGTGCCAGCAGCGACGGACCGGCGAGCGCAGATACGCAGTATTTT
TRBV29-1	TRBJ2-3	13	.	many	CSVVGASTDTQYF	TGCAGCGTTGTTGGAGCTAGCACAGATACGCAGTATTTT
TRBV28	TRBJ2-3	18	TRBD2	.	CASSDLAGGFWGTDTQYF	TGTGCCAGCAGTGACCTAGCGGGAGGTTTCTGGGGCACAGATACGCAGTATTTT
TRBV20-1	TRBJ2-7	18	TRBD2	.	CSARDYQREGLWSYEQYF	TGCAGTGCTAGAGATTACCAGCGGGAGGGCCTTTGGTCCTACGAGCAGTACTTC
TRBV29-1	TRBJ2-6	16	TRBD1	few	CSVGGQGSSGANVLTF	TGCAGCGTTGGGGGACAGGGGAGCTCTGGGGCCAACGTCCTGACTTTC
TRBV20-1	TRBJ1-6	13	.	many	CSATRDGVLALHF	TGCAGTGCTACCCGGGACGGAGTATTGGCCCTCCACTTT